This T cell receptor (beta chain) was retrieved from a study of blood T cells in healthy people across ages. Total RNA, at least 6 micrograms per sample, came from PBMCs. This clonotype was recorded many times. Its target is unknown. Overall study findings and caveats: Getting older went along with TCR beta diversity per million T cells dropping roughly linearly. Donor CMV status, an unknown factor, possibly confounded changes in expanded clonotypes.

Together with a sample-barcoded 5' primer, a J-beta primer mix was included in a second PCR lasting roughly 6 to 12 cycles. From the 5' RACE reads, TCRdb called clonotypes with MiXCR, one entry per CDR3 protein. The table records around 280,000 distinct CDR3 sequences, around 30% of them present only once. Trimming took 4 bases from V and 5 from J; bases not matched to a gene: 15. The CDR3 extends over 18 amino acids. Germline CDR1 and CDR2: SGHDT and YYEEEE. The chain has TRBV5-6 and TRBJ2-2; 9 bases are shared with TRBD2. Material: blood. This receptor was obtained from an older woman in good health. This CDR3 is CASSPTSGPQTKTGELFF. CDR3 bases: TGTGCCAGCAGCCCGACTAGCGGACCGCAGACTAAAACCGGGGAGCTGTTTTTT.